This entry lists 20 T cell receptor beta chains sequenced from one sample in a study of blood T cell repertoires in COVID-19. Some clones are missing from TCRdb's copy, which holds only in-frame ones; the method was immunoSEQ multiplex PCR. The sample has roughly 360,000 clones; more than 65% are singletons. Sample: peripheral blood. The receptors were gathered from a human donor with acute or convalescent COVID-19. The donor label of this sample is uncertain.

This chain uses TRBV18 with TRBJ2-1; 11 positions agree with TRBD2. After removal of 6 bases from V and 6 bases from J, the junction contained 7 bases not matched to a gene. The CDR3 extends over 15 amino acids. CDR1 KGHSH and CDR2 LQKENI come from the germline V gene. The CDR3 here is CASSLSGGAFNEQFF. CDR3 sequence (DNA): TGTGCCAGCTCCCTTAGCGGGGGGGCGTTCAATGAGCAGTTCTTC.

CDR3 sequence reads: CASSSSGSSYNEQFF. The CDR3 DNA reads as TGTGCCAGCAGCTCTAGCGGGAGCTCCTACAATGAGCAGTTCTTC. The chain has TRBV4-2 and TRBJ2-1; 10 positions match TRBD2. This CDR3 spans 15 amino acids. V shed 5 bases, J shed 0 bases, and the junction held 1 base outside the gene matches. Germline CDR1 reads LGHNA; CDR2 reads YNFKEQ.

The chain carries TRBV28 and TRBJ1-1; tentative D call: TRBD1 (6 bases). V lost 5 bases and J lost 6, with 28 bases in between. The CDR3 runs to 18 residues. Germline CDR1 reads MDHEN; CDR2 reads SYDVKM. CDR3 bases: TGTGCCAGCAGTCGCTTTGGGGGTGGGGGCAGGGCCGCTTCTGAAGCTTTCTTT. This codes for CASSRFGGGGRAASEAFF.

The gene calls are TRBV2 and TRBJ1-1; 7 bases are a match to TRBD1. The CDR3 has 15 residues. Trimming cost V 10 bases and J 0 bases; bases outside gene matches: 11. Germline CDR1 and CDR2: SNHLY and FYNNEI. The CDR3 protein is CATRGRQGLNTEAFF. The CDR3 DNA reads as TGTGCCACCAGGGGTCGACAGGGCCTGAACACTGAAGCTTTCTTT.

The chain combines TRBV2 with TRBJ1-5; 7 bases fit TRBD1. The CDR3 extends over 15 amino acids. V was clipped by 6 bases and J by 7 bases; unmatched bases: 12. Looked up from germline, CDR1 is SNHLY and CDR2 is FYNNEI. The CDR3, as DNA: TGTGCCAGCAGGCCGAGACAGGGTATTTTCCAGCCCCAGCATTTT. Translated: CASRPRQGIFQPQHF.

CDR3 nucleotides: TGTGCCAGCAGCATGCAGGCCGGGGGGTACACTGAAGCTTTCTTT. Protein sequence: CASSMQAGGYTEAFF. The rearrangement joins TRBV5-6 to TRBJ1-1; D might be TRBD1 (5 bases). CDR3 size: 15 residues. The V gene lost 4 bases and the J gene lost 3 bases, with 16 bases spanning the gap. CDR1 and CDR2 (germline): SGHDT, YYEEEE.

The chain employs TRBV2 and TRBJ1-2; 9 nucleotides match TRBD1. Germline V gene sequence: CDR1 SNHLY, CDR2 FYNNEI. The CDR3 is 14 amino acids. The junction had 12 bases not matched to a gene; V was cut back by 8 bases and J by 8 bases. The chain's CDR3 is CASAKGQGSGGYTF. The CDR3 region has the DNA TGTGCCAGCGCCAAGGGACAGGGATCGGGAGGCTACACCTTC. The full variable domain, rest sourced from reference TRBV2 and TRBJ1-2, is EPEVTQTPSHQVTQMGQEVILRCVPISNHLYFYWYRQILGQKVEFLVSFYNNEISEKSEIFDDQFSVERPDGSNFTLKIRSTKLEDSAMYFCASAKGQGSGGYTFGSGTRLTVV.

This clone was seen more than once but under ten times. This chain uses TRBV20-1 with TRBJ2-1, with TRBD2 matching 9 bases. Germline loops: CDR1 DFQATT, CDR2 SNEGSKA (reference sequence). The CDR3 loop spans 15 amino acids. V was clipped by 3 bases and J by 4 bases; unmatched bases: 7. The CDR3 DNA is TGCAGTGCTAGTCTGGGGACTAGCCGTTACAATGAGCAGTTCTTC. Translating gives CSASLGTSRYNEQFF.

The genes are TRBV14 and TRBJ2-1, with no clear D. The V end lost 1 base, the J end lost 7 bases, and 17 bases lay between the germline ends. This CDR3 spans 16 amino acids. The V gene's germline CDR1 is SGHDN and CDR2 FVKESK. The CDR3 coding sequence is TGTGCCAGCAGCCAAGTGCTGGGCCAAGGTTGGAATGAGCAGTTCTTC. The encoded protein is CASSQVLGQGWNEQFF.

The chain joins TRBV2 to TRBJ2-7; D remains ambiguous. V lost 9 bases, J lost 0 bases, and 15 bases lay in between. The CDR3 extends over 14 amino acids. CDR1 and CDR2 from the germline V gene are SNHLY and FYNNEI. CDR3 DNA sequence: TGTGCCAGGAGTCGGCGACAAAGCTCCTACGAGCAGTACTTC. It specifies CARSRRQSSYEQYF.

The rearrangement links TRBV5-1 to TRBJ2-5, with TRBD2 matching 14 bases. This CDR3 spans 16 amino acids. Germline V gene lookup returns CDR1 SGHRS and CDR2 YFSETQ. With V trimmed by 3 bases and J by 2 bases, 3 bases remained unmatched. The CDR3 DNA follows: TGCGCCAGCAGCTGGGGACTAGCGGGAGCGCAAGAGACCCAGTACTTC. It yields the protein CASSWGLAGAQETQYF.

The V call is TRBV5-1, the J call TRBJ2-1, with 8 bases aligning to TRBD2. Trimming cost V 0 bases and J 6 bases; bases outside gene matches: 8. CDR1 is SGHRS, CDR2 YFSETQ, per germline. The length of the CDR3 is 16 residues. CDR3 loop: CASSLGNEAGANEQFF. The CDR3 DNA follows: TGCGCCAGCAGCTTGGGAAATGAAGCGGGGGCCAATGAGCAGTTCTTC.

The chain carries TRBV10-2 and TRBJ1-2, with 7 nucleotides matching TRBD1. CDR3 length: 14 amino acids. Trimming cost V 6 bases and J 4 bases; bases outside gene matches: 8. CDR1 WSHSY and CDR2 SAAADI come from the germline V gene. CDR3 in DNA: TGCGCCAGCAGCCCCGACAGGGCCCTCTATGGCTACACCTTC. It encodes CASSPDRALYGYTF.

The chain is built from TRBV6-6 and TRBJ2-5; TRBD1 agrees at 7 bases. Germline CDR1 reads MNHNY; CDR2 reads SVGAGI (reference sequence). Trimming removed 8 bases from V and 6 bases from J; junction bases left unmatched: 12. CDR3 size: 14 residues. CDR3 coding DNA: TGTGCCAGCGCGAACGGACAGGCTGGTCAGACCCAGTACTTC. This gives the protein CASANGQAGQTQYF.

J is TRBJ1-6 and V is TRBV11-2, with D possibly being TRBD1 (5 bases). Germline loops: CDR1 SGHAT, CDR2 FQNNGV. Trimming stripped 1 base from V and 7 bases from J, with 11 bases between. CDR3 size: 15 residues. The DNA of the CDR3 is TGTGCCAGCAGCTTAGGACTAGGGGTGAATTCACCCCTCCACTTT. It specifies CASSLGLGVNSPLHF.

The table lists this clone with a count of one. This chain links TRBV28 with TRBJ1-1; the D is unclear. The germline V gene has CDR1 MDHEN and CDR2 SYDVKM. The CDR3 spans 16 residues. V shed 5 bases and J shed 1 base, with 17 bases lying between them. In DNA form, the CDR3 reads TGTGCCAGCAGTGAGGGCGGACTGAACTCGAACACTGAAGCTTTCTTT. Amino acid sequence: CASSEGGLNSNTEAFF.

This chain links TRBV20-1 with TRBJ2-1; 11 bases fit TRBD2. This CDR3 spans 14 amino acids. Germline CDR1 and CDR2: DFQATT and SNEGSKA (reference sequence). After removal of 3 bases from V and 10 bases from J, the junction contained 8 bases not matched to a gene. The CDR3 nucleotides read TGCAGTGCTAGTGGGGGACTAGCGGTGATGGAGCAGTTCTTC. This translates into CSASGGLAVMEQFF.

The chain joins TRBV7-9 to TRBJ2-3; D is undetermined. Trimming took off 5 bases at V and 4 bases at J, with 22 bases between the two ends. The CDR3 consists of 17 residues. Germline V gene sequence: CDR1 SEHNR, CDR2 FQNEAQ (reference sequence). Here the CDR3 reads CASSPLVRRIYADTQYF. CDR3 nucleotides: TGTGCCAGCAGCCCTCTAGTCCGGCGGATTTACGCAGATACGCAGTATTTT. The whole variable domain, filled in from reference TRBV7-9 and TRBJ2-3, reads DTGVSQNPRHKITKRGQNVTFRCDPISEHNRLYWYRQTLGQGPEFLTYFQNEAQLEKSRLLSDRFSAERPKGSFSTLEIQRTEQGDSAMYLCASSPLVRRIYADTQYFGPGTRLTVL.

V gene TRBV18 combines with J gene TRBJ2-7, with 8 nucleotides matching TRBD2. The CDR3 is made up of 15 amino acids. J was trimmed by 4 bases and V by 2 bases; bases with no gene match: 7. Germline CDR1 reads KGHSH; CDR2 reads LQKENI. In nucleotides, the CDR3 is TGTGCCAGCTCACCAGAGGCGGGAGGAACGTACGAGCAGTACTTC. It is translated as CASSPEAGGTYEQYF. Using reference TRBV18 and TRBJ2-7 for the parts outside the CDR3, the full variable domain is NAGVMQNPRHLVRRRGQEARLRCSPMKGHSHVYWYRQLPEEGLKFMVYLQKENIIDESGMPKERFSAEFPKEGPSILRIQQVVRGDSAAYFCASSPEAGGTYEQYFGPGTRLTVT.

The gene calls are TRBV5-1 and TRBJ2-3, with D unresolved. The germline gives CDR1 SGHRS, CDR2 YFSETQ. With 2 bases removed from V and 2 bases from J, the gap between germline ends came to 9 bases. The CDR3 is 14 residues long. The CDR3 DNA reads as TGCGCCAGCAGCTTCGCGTTCGTCACAGATACGCAGTATTTT. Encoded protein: CASSFAFVTDTQYF.